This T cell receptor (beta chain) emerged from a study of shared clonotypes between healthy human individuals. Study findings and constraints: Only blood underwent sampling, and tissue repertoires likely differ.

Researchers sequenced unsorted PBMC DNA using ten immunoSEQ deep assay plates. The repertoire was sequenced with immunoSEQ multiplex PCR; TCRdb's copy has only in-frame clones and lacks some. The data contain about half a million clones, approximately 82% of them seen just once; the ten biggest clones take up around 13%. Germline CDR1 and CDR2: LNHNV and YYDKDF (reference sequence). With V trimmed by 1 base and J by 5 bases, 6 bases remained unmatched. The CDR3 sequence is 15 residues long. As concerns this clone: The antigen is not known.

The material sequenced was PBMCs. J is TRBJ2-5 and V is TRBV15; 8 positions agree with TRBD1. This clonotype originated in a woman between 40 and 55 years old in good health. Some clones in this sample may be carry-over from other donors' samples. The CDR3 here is CATSRVGRGLETQYF. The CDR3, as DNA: TGTGCCACCAGCAGAGTGGGCAGGGGGCTGGAGACCCAGTACTTC.